This T cell receptor beta chain was captured by sequencing in a study of T cell responses to AZD1222 COVID-19 vaccine (TCRdb year 2021). About the full investigation: TCR sequencing was performed for roughly 250 trial participants, of whom around 200 were given two doses of AZD1222 and around 25 were given two doses of MenACWY control vaccine. Enrollment into the trials was organized by age into subgroups of 18-55, 56-69 and 70-plus years, and those subgroups contained about 160, 30 and 59 TCR-sequenced participants, respectively.

Overall study results and their limits: The whole spike protein was spanned by vaccine-associated CD4 TCRs, and dominant responses were seen in regions 160-218 and 743-854. A significant rise in spike-specific TCR breadth and depth was observed after two AZD1222 doses relative to day 0 and relative to MenACWY recipients. Because no samples from the day 14 peak response were available, repertoires could be characterized only after the peak T cell response. Conclusions about previously exposed vaccinees are limited, since just a handful of AZD1222 recipients were seropositive for SARS-CoV-2 at baseline. Participants were mostly white British, with more females than males. The authors suggested clonal diversity may have been underestimated. The 56-69-year group was small, and its depth increase did not reach significance, likely because of low power. Reportedly, close to half of the unique spike-specific TCRs recognized epitopes lying outside the regions that are mutated in the B.1.351 and B.1.1.7 variants.

In light of the paper, this sample's time point label describes: about 28 days (+/-7) after the second vaccine dose. AZD1222 recipients with second doses at about 4 weeks or about 12 weeks were pooled, because spike-specific TCR depth and breadth did not differ between schedules. Samples from vaccinated people were obtained from the UK trials COV001 and COV002, which included a single-blind randomized controlled phase 2/3 trial of AZD1222 (ChAdOx1 nCoV-19) in healthy adults. Trial participant PBMC samples were collected at day 0 and day 28 after the second dose for TCRbeta chain sequencing. Relative to germline, V is 4 bases shorter and J is 3 bases shorter, with 13 bases between their ends. Taken from cysteine to phenylalanine, the CDR3 has 15 residues. Kept here is only the CDR3 DNA, which spans 45 bases and is read in frame from base 1. Looking up the germline V gene yields CDR1 SGHRS and CDR2 YFSETQ.

In regard to this clone: It has no known antigen specificity. Per-base quality was not reported, and no clone a single base away is much larger than it.

The CDR3 regions of human TCRbeta chains were subjected to immunosequencing. As for the original processing: TCRs in the repertoires were matched against a reference library of SARS-CoV-2-specific TCRs that had been generated with the MIRA antigen-specificity platform. Breadth was defined as the fraction of unique TCRs that were SARS-CoV-2-associated. Depth was defined as the fraction of total T cells that were SARS-CoV-2-associated. Using the MIRA data, each spike-specific TCR was mapped to the spike region that the TCR reacts to and placed in a CD4 or CD8 class. Log10-transformed breadth and depth values were compared by one-way ANOVA with Sidak's multiple comparisons tests. What TCRdb holds here is the immuneACCESS table cut down to in-frame rearrangements. Part of the clones is not present; checked against another copy, under half of the missing clones reflect an unresolved V gene, and the others are unexplained. V, J and clone size are those of that table, while D and trimming were read from the DNA. The sample yields 150,000 or so clones; approximately 91% were counted once. Of the sample, roughly 1.3% is held by the ten largest clones.

The sample here was peripheral blood, taken 28 days after the second AZD1222 dose. The clonotype originates from an adult who received the AZD1222 COVID-19 vaccine. Here the chain combines TRBV5-1 and TRBJ1-4, with the D gene too uncertain to name. The CDR3 reads CASSRTGTANEKLFF. The nucleotide sequence is given as TGCGCCAGCAGCAGAACGGGTACGGCTAATGAAAAACTGTTTTTT.